A selection of T cell receptor beta chains follows, all from one sample in a study of neurological immune-mediated disorders. MiXCR was run by TCRdb on the 5' RACE reads, yielding one entry per CDR3 protein. This table has 15,000 to 20,000 distinct CDR3 sequences, 6% to 8% appearing once. Sequencing was carried out using CD8+ T cells from blood. The receptor source for this set is a woman aged 25 to 45 with HTLV-1-associated myelopathy (HAM/TSP). CDR3s leave out the opening cysteine and the closing phenylalanine or tryptophan.

V	CDR3
TRBV13	ASSLGQEGTYEQY
TRBV2	ASTRDPDTEAF
TRBV29-1	SVADGLNPEAF
TRBV7-9	ASSSGPYYNNEQF
TRBV4-1	ASSQNPMNTEAF
TRBV20-1	SARVPSGAFQY
TRBV30	AWSRGLAGENNEQF
TRBV7-2	ASSYGSDRNEQF
TRBV6-5	ASSDPGHLYEQY
TRBV3-1	ASSHQSGDDTQY
TRBV6-6	ASSSLTGFGETQY
TRBV20-1	SARMNTEAF
TRBV2	ASKGTEFNTEAF